Detailed here is one T cell receptor (beta chain). The data were produced by immunoSEQ multiplex PCR, yet TCRdb's version contains in-frame clones alone and is incomplete. The table has around 52,000 clones, 95% to 96% seen once. The record originates from a study of T cells after somatic rescue of genetic block. The V gene lost 3 bases and the J gene lost 7 bases, with 18 bases spanning the gap. The germline V gene has CDR1 GTSNPN and CDR2 SVGIG (reference sequence). The CDR3 runs to 14 residues. The sequencing input was peripheral blood mononuclear cells (PBMCs). The TCR was taken from a child younger than two. The genes are TRBV30 and TRBJ1-2, with a tentative D call TRBD1 (6 bases). The CDR3 bases are TGTGCCTGGAGCGCACAGGGTAGCCAGGGTGGCTACACCTTC. It codes for CAWSAQGSQGGYTF.